The 21 T cell receptor beta chains below come from one sample, sequenced in a study of cytomegalovirus exposure and HLA in healthy donors. The repertoire was sequenced with immunoSEQ multiplex PCR; TCRdb's copy has only in-frame clones and lacks some. The table shows tens of thousands of clones, with approximately 90% occurring only once. Sequences were obtained from PBMCs. All receptors derive from a woman aged 18-30 years in good health and CMV-seropositive.

The V and J genes are TRBV2 and TRBJ2-3, with 8 bases aligning to TRBD2. V gave up 4 bases and J gave up 2 bases; unmatched junction bases: 2. CDR3 length: 14 amino acids. CDR1 is SNHLY, CDR2 FYNNEI, per germline. CDR3 residues: CASSASGFTDTQYF. The CDR3 region has the DNA TGTGCCAGCAGTGCTAGCGGGTTCACAGATACGCAGTATTTT.

This clone has a single count. The genes are TRBV11-2 and TRBJ2-4, with TRBD1 matching 7 bases. The junction had 11 bases not matched to a gene; V was cut back by 1 base and J by 2 bases. Germline-derived CDR1 and CDR2 are SGHAT and FQNNGV. This CDR3 has 18 amino acids. The CDR3 DNA sequence: TGTGCCAGCAGCTTAGGTCCCCGGGACAGTTTTACCAAAAACATTCAGTACTTC. Translated: CASSLGPRDSFTKNIQYF.

This chain connects TRBV10-3 to TRBJ1-2, with TRBD1 matching 8 bases. V lost 10 bases to trimming and J lost 4 bases; unmatched junction nucleotides: 11. CDR1 is ENHRY, CDR2 SYGVKD, per germline. The CDR3 is made up of 14 amino acids. The CDR3 region is CASRTAGTGYGYTF. Here the CDR3 DNA reads TGTGCCAGCCGGACAGCCGGGACAGGCTATGGCTACACCTTC.

J is TRBJ2-2 and V is TRBV11-3; 7 nucleotides match TRBD1. The ends lost 3 bases at V and 4 bases at J; junction bases unmatched: 5. From germline, CDR1 is SGHNT and CDR2 YENEEA. CDR3 length equals 15 residues. The CDR3 DNA sequence: TGTGCCAGCAGCTTTGGGACAGTTGGCACCGGGGAGCTGTTTTTT. Its protein is CASSFGTVGTGELFF.

The chain joins TRBV30 to TRBJ2-5; TRBD2 matches 13 bases. CDR1 and CDR2 from the germline V gene are GTSNPN and SVGIG (reference sequence). The CDR3 is made up of 15 amino acids. The V gene end was trimmed by 1 base and the J gene end by 4 bases; junction bases not matched to a gene: 3. CDR3 amino acids: CAWSGLAGGRETQYF. In DNA, the CDR3 is TGTGCCTGGAGTGGACTAGCGGGGGGCCGAGAGACCCAGTACTTC.

This CDR3 is CASSVKGQGAEKLFF. DNA for the CDR3: TGTGCCAGCAGCGTTAAGGGCCAGGGGGCTGAAAAACTGTTTTTT. The chain combines TRBV28 with TRBJ1-4; 8 nucleotides match TRBD1. Germline trimming cut 6 bases from V and 7 bases from J; bases unmatched to any gene: 10. CDR3 length: 15 residues. Looked up from germline, CDR1 is MDHEN and CDR2 is SYDVKM.

The CDR3 here is CASSLEGDNQPQHF. The CDR3 DNA reads as TGTGCCAGCAGCTTGGAGGGCGACAATCAGCCCCAGCATTTT. The chain couples TRBV7-9 to TRBJ1-5; unclear D gene. V lost 3 bases to trimming and J lost 3 bases, with 9 bases between them. The V gene's germline CDR1 is SEHNR and CDR2 FQNEAQ (reference sequence). This CDR3 has 14 amino acids.

CDR3 nucleotides: TGCGCCAGCAGCCAAGAGGTTAGCGGGGGTAGTGAGCAGTTCTTC. It codes for CASSQEVSGGSEQFF. The rearrangement uses TRBV4-1 and TRBJ2-1; 9 bases agree with TRBD2. Germline assignment: CDR1 MGHRA and CDR2 YSYEKL. The CDR3 extends over 15 amino acids. J lost 9 bases, V lost 0 bases, and 6 bases had no gene match.

The gene calls are TRBV6-5 and TRBJ2-5, with 7 bases lining up with TRBD2. Looked up from germline, CDR1 is MNHEY and CDR2 is SVGAGI. V shed 6 bases and J 4 bases; nucleotides not matched to a gene: 11. This CDR3 has 15 residues. CDR3 bases: TGTGCCAGCAGCCATACGAGATCGGGAGGAGAGACCCAGTACTTC. This codes for CASSHTRSGGETQYF.

This clone occurred once. V and J are TRBV28 and TRBJ2-1, with 8 bases matching TRBD2. The length of the CDR3 is 14 residues. CDR1 and CDR2 (germline): MDHEN, SYDVKM. V gave up 6 bases and J gave up 4 bases; unmatched junction bases: 5. CDR3 protein: CASSLAGRYNEQFF. The CDR3 nucleotides are TGTGCCAGCAGCTTAGCGGGAAGATACAATGAGCAGTTCTTC.

This chain uses TRBV6-5 with TRBJ2-5; TRBD2 matches 9 bases. This CDR3 contains 14 residues. Germline V gene data show CDR1 as MNHEY and CDR2 as SVGAGI. With 7 bases clipped from V and 5 bases from J, the junction kept 8 bases outside the gene matches. Here the CDR3 DNA reads TGTGCCAGCATTCCGCGGGGGGGCCTCGAGACCCAGTACTTC. This translates into CASIPRGGLETQYF.

This chain uses TRBV6-4 with TRBJ2-3, with 10 bases that match TRBD2. CDR3 size: 17 residues. In germline, CDR1 is MRHNA, CDR2 SNTAGT. The V gene end was trimmed by 2 bases and the J gene end by 1 base; junction bases not matched to a gene: 6. The DNA of the CDR3 is TGTGCCAGCAGTGACGGGGTAGCGGGAGGAGGCACAGATACGCAGTATTTT. This gives the protein CASSDGVAGGGTDTQYF.

This chain links TRBV28 with TRBJ2-1; D is possibly TRBD1 (6 bases). Trimming stripped 2 bases from V and 4 bases from J, with 12 bases between. The CDR3 sequence is 15 residues long. The germline V gene has CDR1 MDHEN and CDR2 SYDVKM. The CDR3 region is CASSLGDTNYNEQFF. The CDR3 DNA reads TGTGCCAGCAGTTTAGGGGACACCAATTACAATGAGCAGTTCTTC.

In DNA, the CDR3 is TGTGCCAGCACCCCTTATATTTTGAACACTGAAGCTTTCTTT. Translation: CASTPYILNTEAFF. The gene calls are TRBV7-9 and TRBJ1-1; D remains unclear. The V end lost 7 bases, the J end lost 0 bases, and 12 bases lay between the germline ends. The CDR3 is 14 amino acids. The germline CDR1 and CDR2 sequences are SEHNR and FQNEAQ (reference sequence).

This clone was seen a few times. The chain employs TRBV29-1 and TRBJ1-1; D is ambiguous. The CDR3 is 15 amino acids. Trimming removed 0 bases from V and 6 bases from J, with 17 bases in between. Germline loops: CDR1 SQVTM, CDR2 ANQGSEA. The CDR3 here is CSVEDLGLAVSEAFF. The CDR3 DNA reads TGCAGCGTTGAAGATCTAGGGCTAGCTGTCTCTGAAGCTTTCTTT.

The chain couples TRBV6-6 to TRBJ1-2; tentatively, D is TRBD1 (6 bases). V gave up 6 bases and J gave up 0 bases, with 8 bases separating them. Germline values: CDR1 MNHNY, CDR2 SVGAGI (reference sequence). This CDR3 contains 13 residues. Here the CDR3 DNA reads TGTGCCAGCAGGGACAGCGCTAACTATGGCTACACCTTC. Translating gives CASRDSANYGYTF.

The rearrangement joins TRBV7-3 to TRBJ1-5; no firm D call. The CDR3 has 15 residues. Looked up from germline, CDR1 is SGHTA and CDR2 is FQGTGA. The V and J ends lost 1 base and 7 bases respectively, with 14 bases between them. The CDR3 bases are TGTGCCAGCAGCTTAAAAGCCGACTGTGGACAGCCCCAGCATTTT. Its protein product is CASSLKADCGQPQHF. The full variable domain, with the rest looked up from reference TRBV7-3 and TRBJ1-5, is GAGVSQTPSNKVTEKGKYVELRCDPISGHTALYWYRQSLGQGPEFLIYFQGTGAADDSGLPNDRFFAVRPEGSVSTLKIQRTERGDSAVYLCASSLKADCGQPQHFGDGTRLSIL.

J is TRBJ2-3 and V is TRBV4-1, with a tentative D call TRBD2 (6 bases). Germline lookup yields CDR1 MGHRA and CDR2 YSYEKL. V was shortened by 4 bases and J by 6 bases, with 14 bases between the two germline ends. This CDR3 comprises 14 residues. The CDR3 is CASSRRPGEDTQYF. The CDR3 DNA is TGCGCCAGCAGCCGCCGGCCGGGGGAGGATACGCAGTATTTT.

This chain links TRBV29-1 with TRBJ2-1, with D perhaps matching TRBD2 (6 bases). V was cut by 6 bases and J by 0 bases, with 18 bases left in between. The CDR3 extends over 16 amino acids. Germline lookup yields CDR1 SQVTM and CDR2 ANQGSEA. The DNA for the CDR3 is TGCAGCGTCCCCTCTAAGGCGGGGACCTCCTACAATGAGCAGTTCTTC. Protein sequence: CSVPSKAGTSYNEQFF.

The chain links TRBV6-4 to TRBJ2-2, with 8 positions matching TRBD2. Germline values: CDR1 MRHNA, CDR2 SNTAGT. The CDR3 spans 17 residues. V lost 0 bases, J lost 5 bases, and 8 bases stayed unmatched. The CDR3 loop is CASSDSERGGQTGELFF. The DNA of the CDR3 is TGTGCCAGCAGTGACTCTGAACGGGGGGGCCAGACCGGGGAGCTGTTTTTT.

CDR3 DNA sequence: TGTGCCAGCAGTTTTGGAGGGTGGGAGTACACTGAAGCTTTCTTT. Encoded protein: CASSFGGWEYTEAFF. The V call is TRBV7-9, the J call TRBJ1-1; no clear D. The CDR3 is made up of 15 amino acids. Germline CDR1 and CDR2: SEHNR and FQNEAQ (reference sequence). Trimming cost V 6 bases and J 3 bases, with 17 bases left between them.